These 14 T cell receptor beta chains share one sample of origin, sequenced in a study of cytomegalovirus exposure and HLA in healthy donors. Both 60 Vbeta primers and 13 Jbeta primers went into the PCR. The table came from immunoSEQ multiplex PCR; TCRdb's copy has only in-frame clones and leaves some out. The sample yields fewer than 150,000 clones, approximately 85% seen once. The sequencing sample was made of PBMCs. The receptors were sampled from a woman aged 25 to 39 in good health and CMV-seropositive.

This clone was observed once. V gene TRBV12-5 combines with J gene TRBJ2-5; D is perhaps TRBD2 (6 bases). V lost 3 bases, J lost 4 bases, and 9 bases lay in between. CDR1 and CDR2 from the germline V gene are LGHNT and FRNRAP. CDR3 length equals 13 residues. The CDR3 coding sequence is TGTGCTAGTGGTTTATGGGGAGGAGAGACCCAGTACTTC. Amino acid sequence: CASGLWGGETQYF.

This chain connects TRBV7-2 to TRBJ1-1; D gene uncertain. The CDR3 has 15 amino acids. CDR1 and CDR2 (germline): SGHTA, FQGNSA. The ends were cut back, 5 bases at V and 0 bases at J, with 13 bases in the middle. The CDR3 nucleotides are TGTGCCAGCAGCCCCAGTGGCGGCGTGAACACTGAAGCTTTCTTT. Translated, it gives CASSPSGGVNTEAFF. The full variable domain, completed using reference TRBV7-2 and TRBJ1-1, is GAGVSQSPSNKVTEKGKDVELRCDPISGHTALYWYRQSLGQGLEFLIYFQGNSAPDKSGLPSDRFSAERTGGSVSTLTIQRTQQEDSAVYLCASSPSGGVNTEAFFGQGTRLTVV.

The J gene is TRBJ1-3, the V gene TRBV5-1; D possibly corresponds to TRBD1 (6 bases). V was clipped by 4 bases and J by 3 bases, with 11 bases between them. The CDR3 covers 14 residues. Germline V gene lookup returns CDR1 SGHRS and CDR2 YFSETQ. CDR3 in DNA: TGCGCCAGCAGCCCACAGGGTAATGGAAACACCATATATTTT. It translates to CASSPQGNGNTIYF.

This clone was seen only a few times. The J gene is TRBJ2-7, the V gene TRBV6-8; TRBD2 aligns across 10 bases. CDR1 and CDR2 from the germline V gene are MNHGY and SAAAGT. V lost 6 bases, J lost 3 bases, and 11 bases stayed unmatched. CDR3 length: 16 residues. The CDR3 DNA sequence: TGTGCCAGCAGGCCTAGCGGGAGAAGATTGAGCTACGAGCAGTACTTC. The encoded protein is CASRPSGRRLSYEQYF.

The chain recombines TRBV27 with TRBJ1-5; D remains unclear. This CDR3 region has 13 residues. Germline V gives CDR1 MNHEY, CDR2 SMNVEV (reference sequence). Trimming pared 0 bases from V and 4 bases from J, leaving 4 bases between. The CDR3 loop reads CASSLSQNQPQHF. The DNA for the CDR3 is TGTGCCAGCAGTTTATCACAGAATCAGCCCCAGCATTTT.

J is TRBJ2-7 and V is TRBV6-6; perhaps TRBD1 as D (5 bases). Germline V lookup: CDR1 MNHNY, CDR2 SVGAGI (reference sequence). V was trimmed by 2 bases and J by 1 base, leaving 9 bases between them. The CDR3 extends over 14 amino acids. The DNA for the CDR3 is TGTGCCAGCAGTTACAGGGGTTTTTCCTACGAGCAGTACTTC. Translation: CASSYRGFSYEQYF.

This chain uses TRBV21-1 with TRBJ2-7; TRBD2, the table's D call, was not compared with the DNA. TRBV21-1 is marked as a pseudogene. This CDR3 contains 21 residues. This CDR3 is CASSQSLPRGAGGSRYYEQYF. CDR3 bases: TGTGCCAGCTCGCAAAGCCTCCCACGGGGGGCAGGAGGGTCGCGGTACTACGAGCAGTACTTC.

This chain links TRBV12-5 with TRBJ2-6; D not certain. The germline V and J ends were trimmed by 5 bases and 1 base, with 3 bases remaining between them. The CDR3 totals 13 residues. Germline V gives CDR1 LGHNT, CDR2 FRNRAP. The CDR3, as DNA: TGTGCTAGTGGTCAATCTGGGGCCAACGTCCTGACTTTC. Its protein is CASGQSGANVLTF.

This sequence joins TRBV9 and TRBJ2-5; 15 bases are shared with TRBD2. CDR1 and CDR2 from the germline V gene are SGDLS and YYNGEE. V lost 4 bases to trimming and J lost 0 bases; unmatched junction nucleotides: 4. This CDR3 is 17 amino acids long. CDR3 amino acids: CASSSGTSGGHQETQYF. For the CDR3, the DNA is TGTGCCAGCAGCTCCGGGACTAGCGGGGGGCACCAAGAGACCCAGTACTTC. Full variable domain (rest looked up from reference TRBV9 and TRBJ2-5): DSGVTQTPKHLITATGQRVTLRCSPRSGDLSVYWYQQSLDQGLQFLIQYYNGEERAKGNILERFSAQQFPDLHSELNLSSLELGDSALYFCASSSGTSGGHQETQYFGPGTRLLVL.

The V call is TRBV6-5, the J call TRBJ1-2; the match to TRBD1 covers 7 bases. Germline loops: CDR1 MNHEY, CDR2 SVGAGI. The CDR3 loop spans 15 amino acids. V lost 6 bases to trimming and J lost 3 bases; unmatched junction nucleotides: 10. CDR3 amino acids: CASRLTRGNDYGYTF. The CDR3, as DNA: TGTGCCAGCAGGCTAACCAGGGGGAACGACTATGGCTACACCTTC.

This rearrangement joins TRBV30 to TRBJ1-2; 9 bases agree with TRBD1. The V segment lost 0 bases and the J segment 7 bases; nucleotides outside the gene matches: 9. Looked up from germline, CDR1 is GTSNPN and CDR2 is SVGIG (reference sequence). The CDR3 has 15 amino acids. CDR3 residues: CAWSVWTGAEGGYTF. In DNA, the CDR3 is TGTGCCTGGAGTGTGTGGACAGGGGCCGAGGGTGGCTACACCTTC.

This clone has more than one count but fewer than ten. V gene TRBV29-1 combines with J gene TRBJ2-5; 9 bases match TRBD1. Unmatched junction bases numbered 7, after V lost 6 bases and J lost 5 bases. The CDR3 contains 13 residues. In germline, CDR1 is SQVTM, CDR2 ANQGSEA. CDR3 region: CSVRQGGVETQYF. The CDR3 DNA reads as TGCAGCGTCCGACAGGGGGGAGTGGAGACCCAGTACTTC.

In its sample, this clone was seen a few times. This sequence joins TRBV2 and TRBJ2-2; TRBD1 aligns across 8 bases. J lost 1 base, V lost 11 bases, and 3 bases had no gene match. Germline CDR1 is SNHLY and CDR2 is FYNNEI. This CDR3 is built from 13 residues. CDR3 in amino acids: CAGQGQNTGELFF. The CDR3 DNA sequence: TGTGCCGGACAGGGTCAGAACACCGGGGAGCTGTTTTTT.

This clone was counted a single time. This chain links TRBV9 with TRBJ1-4, with D unresolved. This CDR3 is 17 amino acids long. V was cut by 3 bases and J by 1 base, with 16 bases left in between. Per the germline V gene, CDR1 is SGDLS and CDR2 is YYNGEE. CDR3 in DNA: TGTGCCAGCAGCGCCTCGGGGAGAGGCAGAACTAATGAAAAACTGTTTTTT. This translates into CASSASGRGRTNEKLFF.